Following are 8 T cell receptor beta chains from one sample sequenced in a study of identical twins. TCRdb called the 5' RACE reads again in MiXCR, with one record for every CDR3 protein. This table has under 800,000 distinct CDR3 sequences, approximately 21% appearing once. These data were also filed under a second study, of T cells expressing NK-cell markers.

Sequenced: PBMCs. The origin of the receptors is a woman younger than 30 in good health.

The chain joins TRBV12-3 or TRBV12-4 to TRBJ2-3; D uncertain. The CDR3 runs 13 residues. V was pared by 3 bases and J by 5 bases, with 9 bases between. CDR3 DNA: TGTGCCAGCAGTTTCGTCGACTTAGATACGCAGTATTTT. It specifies CASSFVDLDTQYF.

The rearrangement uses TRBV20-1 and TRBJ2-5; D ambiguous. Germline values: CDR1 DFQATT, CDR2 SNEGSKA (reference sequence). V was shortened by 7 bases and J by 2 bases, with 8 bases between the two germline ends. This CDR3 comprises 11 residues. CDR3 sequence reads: CSVVTQETQYF. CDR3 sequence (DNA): TGCAGTGTAGTCACTCAAGAGACCCAGTACTTC.

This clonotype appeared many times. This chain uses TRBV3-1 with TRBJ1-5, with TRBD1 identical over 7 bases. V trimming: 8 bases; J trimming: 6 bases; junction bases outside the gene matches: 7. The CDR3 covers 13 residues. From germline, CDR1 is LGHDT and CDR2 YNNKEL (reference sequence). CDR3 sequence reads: CASAQGKGQPQHF. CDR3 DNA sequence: TGTGCCAGCGCACAGGGGAAGGGTCAGCCCCAGCATTTT. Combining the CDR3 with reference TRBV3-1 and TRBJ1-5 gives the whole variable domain DTAVSQTPKYLVTQMGNDKSIKCEQNLGHDTMYWYKQDSKKFLKIMFSYNNKELIINETVPNRFSPKSPDKAHLNLHINSLELGDSAVYFCASAQGKGQPQHFGDGTRLSIL.

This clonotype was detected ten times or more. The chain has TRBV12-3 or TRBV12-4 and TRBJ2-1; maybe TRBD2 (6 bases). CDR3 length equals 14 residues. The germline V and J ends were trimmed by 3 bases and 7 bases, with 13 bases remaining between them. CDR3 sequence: CASSFSASENEQFF. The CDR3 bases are TGTGCCAGCAGTTTCAGTGCTAGCGAAAATGAGCAGTTCTTC.

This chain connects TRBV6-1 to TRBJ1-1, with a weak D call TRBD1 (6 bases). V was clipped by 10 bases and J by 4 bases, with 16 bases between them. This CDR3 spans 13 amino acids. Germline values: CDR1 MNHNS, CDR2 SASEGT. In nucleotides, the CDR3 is TGTGCCACCCAGATCACAGGGTTCACTGAAGCTTTCTTT. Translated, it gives CATQITGFTEAFF.

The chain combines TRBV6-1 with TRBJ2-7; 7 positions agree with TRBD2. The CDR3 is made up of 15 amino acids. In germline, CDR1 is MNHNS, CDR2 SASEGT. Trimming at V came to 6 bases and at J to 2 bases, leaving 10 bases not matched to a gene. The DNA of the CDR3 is TGTGCCAGCAGAACCGCCGGGACTACGGCCTACGAGCAGTACTTC. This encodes CASRTAGTTAYEQYF.

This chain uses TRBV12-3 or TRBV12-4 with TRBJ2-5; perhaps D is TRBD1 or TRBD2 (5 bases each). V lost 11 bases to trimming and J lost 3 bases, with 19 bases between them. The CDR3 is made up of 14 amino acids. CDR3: CASSSGWGKETQYF. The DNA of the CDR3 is TGTGCCTCATCATCAGGATGGGGGAAAGAGACCCAGTACTTC.

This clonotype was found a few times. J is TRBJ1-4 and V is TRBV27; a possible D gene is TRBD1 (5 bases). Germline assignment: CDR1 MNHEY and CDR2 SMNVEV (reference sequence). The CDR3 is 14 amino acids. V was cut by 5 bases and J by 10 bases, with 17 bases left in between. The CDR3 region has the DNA TGTGCCAGCAGTCCAACTAGGGACCTTGGAAAACTGTTTTTT. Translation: CASSPTRDLGKLFF.